The clone carrying this T cell receptor (beta chain) came up a few times. Hyperthyroidism patients were newly diagnosed, had disease duration under 2 months, and were aged 18 to 65 years. This record belongs to a study of T cells in Graves' hyperthyroidism and ophthalmopathy. V was trimmed by 1 base and J by 0 bases, leaving 7 bases between them. Germline V gene lookup returns CDR1 SGDLS and CDR2 YYNGEE. The CDR3 sequence is 15 residues long. TCR beta CDR3 regions were amplified from RNA. A first-round RT-PCR of the TCR CDR3 used the HTBI primer set. TCRdb analysed the multiplex PCR reads with MiXCR anew, one entry per CDR3 protein. The data hold 400,000 to 550,000 distinct CDR3 sequences, with 14% observed a single time.

This chain uses TRBV9 with TRBJ2-2, with D perhaps TRBD2 (6 bases). This TCR was recovered from a woman aged 18-29 years with Graves' hyperthyroidism. The sequencing sample was made of blood. The CDR3 protein is CASSVRGTNTGELFF. CDR3 coding DNA: TGTGCCAGCAGCGTACGCGGGACGAACACCGGGGAGCTGTTTTTT.